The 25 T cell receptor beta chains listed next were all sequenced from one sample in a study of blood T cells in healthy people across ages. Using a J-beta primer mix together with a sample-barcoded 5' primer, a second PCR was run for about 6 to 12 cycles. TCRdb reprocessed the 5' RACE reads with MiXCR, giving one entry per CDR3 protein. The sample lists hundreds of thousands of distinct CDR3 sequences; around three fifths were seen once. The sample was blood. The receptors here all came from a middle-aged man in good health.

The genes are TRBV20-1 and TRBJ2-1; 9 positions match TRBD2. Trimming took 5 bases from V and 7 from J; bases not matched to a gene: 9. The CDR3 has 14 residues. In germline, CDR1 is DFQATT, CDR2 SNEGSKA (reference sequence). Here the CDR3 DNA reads TGCAGTGCTCCCCGTAGCGGGAGTGCGAATGAGCAGTTCTTC. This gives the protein CSAPRSGSANEQFF.

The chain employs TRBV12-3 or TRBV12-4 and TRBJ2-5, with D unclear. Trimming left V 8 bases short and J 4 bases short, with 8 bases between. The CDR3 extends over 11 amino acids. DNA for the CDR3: TGTGCCAGCGGGGTTGGAGAGACCCAGTACTTC. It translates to CASGVGETQYF.

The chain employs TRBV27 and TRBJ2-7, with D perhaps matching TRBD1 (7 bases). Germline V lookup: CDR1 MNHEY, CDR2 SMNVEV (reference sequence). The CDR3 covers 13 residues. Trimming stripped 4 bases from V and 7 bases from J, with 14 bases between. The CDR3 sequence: CASSYRGLREQYF. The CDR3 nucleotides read TGTGCCAGCAGTTACAGGGGACTGAGGGAGCAGTACTTC.

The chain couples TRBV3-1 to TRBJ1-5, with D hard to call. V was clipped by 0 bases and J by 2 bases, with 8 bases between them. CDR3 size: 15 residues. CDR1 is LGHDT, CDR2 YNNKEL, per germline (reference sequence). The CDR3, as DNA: TGTGCCAGCAGCCAAGATATGGCGGGCAATCAGCCCCAGCATTTT. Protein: CASSQDMAGNQPQHF.

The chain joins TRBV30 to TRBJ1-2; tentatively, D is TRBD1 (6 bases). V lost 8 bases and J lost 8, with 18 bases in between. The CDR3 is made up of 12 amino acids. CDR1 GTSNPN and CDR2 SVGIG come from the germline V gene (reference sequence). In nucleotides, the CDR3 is TGTGCCCGGATAGCAGGGGCGACCGGCTACACCTTC. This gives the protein CARIAGATGYTF. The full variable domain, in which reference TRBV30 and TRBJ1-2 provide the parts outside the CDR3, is SQTIHQWPATLVQPVGSPLSLECTVEGTSNPNLYWYRQAAGRGLQLLFYSVGIGQISSEVPQNLSASRPQDRQFILSSKKLLLSDSGFYLCARIAGATGYTFGSGTRLTVV.

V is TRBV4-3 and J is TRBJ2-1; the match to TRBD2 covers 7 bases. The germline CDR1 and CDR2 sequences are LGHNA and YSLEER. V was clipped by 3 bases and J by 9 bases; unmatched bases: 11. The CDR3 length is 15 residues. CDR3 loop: CASSQGLLGSSEQFF. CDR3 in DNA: TGCGCCAGCAGCCAGGGACTACTAGGGTCAAGTGAGCAGTTCTTC.

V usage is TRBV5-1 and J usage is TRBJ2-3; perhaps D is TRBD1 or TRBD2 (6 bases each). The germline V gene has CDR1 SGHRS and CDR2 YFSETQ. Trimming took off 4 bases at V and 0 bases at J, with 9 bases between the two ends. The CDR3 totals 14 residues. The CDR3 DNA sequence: TGCGCCAGCAGCGGGGGGCAAAGCACAGATACGCAGTATTTT. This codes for CASSGGQSTDTQYF.

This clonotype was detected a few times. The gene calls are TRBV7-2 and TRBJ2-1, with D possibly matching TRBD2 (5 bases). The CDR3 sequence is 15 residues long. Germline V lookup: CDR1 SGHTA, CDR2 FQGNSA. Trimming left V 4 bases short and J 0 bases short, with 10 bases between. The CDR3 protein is CASSSTDYSYNEQFF. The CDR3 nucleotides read TGTGCCAGCAGCTCCACCGACTACTCCTACAATGAGCAGTTCTTC.

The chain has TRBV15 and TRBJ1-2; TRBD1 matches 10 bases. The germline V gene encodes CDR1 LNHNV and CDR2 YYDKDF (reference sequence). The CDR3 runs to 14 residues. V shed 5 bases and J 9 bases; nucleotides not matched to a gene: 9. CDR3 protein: CATSRRDRGQSYTF. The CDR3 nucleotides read TGTGCCACCAGCCGACGAGACAGGGGGCAGAGCTACACCTTC. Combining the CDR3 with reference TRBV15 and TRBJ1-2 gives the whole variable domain DAMVIQNPRYQVTQFGKPVTLSCSQTLNHNVMYWYQQKSSQAPKLLFHYYDKDFNNEADTPDNFQSRRPNTSFCFLDIRSPGLGDTAMYLCATSRRDRGQSYTFGSGTRLTVV.

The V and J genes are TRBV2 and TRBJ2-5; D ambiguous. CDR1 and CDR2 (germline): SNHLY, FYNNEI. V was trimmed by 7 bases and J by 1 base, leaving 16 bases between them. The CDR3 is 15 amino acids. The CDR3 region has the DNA TGTGCCAGCACCTTCGCGGCTAGTCTCCAAGAGACCCAGTACTTC. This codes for CASTFAASLQETQYF. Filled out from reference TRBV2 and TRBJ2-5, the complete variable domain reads EPEVTQTPSHQVTQMGQEVILRCVPISNHLYFYWYRQILGQKVEFLVSFYNNEISEKSEIFDDQFSVERPDGSNFTLKIRSTKLEDSAMYFCASTFAASLQETQYFGPGTRLLVL.

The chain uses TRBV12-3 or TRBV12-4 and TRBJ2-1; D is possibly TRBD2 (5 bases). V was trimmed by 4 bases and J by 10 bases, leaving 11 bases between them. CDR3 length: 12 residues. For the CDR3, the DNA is TGTGCCAGCAGTTCGTTACTAGAAGAGCAGTTCTTC. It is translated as CASSSLLEEQFF.

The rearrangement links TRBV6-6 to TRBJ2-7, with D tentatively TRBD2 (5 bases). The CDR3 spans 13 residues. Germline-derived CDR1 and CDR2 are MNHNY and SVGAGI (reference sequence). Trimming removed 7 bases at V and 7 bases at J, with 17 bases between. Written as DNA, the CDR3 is TGTGCCAGCACGGACTCCCGGGTCAATGAGCAGTACTTC. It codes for CASTDSRVNEQYF.

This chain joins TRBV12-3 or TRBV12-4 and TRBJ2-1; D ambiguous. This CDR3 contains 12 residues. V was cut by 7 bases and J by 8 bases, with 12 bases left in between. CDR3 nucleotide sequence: TGTGCCAGCACCCTCAGCGAGGATGAGCAGTTCTTC. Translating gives CASTLSEDEQFF.

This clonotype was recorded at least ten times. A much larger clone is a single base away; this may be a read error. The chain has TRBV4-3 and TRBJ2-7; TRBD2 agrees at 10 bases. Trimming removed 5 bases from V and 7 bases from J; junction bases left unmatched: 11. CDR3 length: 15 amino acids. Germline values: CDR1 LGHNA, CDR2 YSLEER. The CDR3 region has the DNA TGCGCCAGCAGCGCAGGGACTAGCGTACACAATGAGCAGTACTTC. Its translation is CASSAGTSVHNEQYF.

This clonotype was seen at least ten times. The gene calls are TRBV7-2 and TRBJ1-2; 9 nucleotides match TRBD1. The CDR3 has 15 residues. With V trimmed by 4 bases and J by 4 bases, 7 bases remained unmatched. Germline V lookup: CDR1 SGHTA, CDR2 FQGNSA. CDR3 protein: CASSYRQGDPYGYTF. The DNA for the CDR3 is TGTGCCAGCAGCTATAGACAGGGGGACCCCTATGGCTACACCTTC.

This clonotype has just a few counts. CDR3 protein: CASSLPQGAATYEQYF. CDR3 in DNA: TGTGCCAGCAGCTTACCCCAGGGGGCAGCCACTTACGAGCAGTACTTC. This chain uses TRBV7-9 with TRBJ2-4; 8 bases fit TRBD1. The end of the DNA fits TRBJ2-7 better, so the J call may be wrong. From germline, CDR1 is SEHNR and CDR2 FQNEAQ (reference sequence). This CDR3 has 16 amino acids.

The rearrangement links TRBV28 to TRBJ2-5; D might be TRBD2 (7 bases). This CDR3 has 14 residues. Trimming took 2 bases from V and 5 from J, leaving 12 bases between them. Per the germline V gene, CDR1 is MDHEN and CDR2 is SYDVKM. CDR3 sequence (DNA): TGTGCCAGCAGTTTAGAGGGGGAGGGGGAGACCCAGTACTTC. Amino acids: CASSLEGEGETQYF.

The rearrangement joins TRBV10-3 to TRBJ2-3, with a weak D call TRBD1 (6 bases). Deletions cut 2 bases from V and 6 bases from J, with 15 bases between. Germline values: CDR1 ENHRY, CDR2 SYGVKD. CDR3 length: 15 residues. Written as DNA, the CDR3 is TGTGCCATCAGTGAGAGAGGGCAGGGGTCGGATACGCAGTATTTT. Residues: CAISERGQGSDTQYF.

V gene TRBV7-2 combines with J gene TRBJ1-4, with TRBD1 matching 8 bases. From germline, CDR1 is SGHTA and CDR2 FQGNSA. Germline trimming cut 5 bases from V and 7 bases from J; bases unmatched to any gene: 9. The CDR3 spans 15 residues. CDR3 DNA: TGTGCCAGCAGCCGGAGATCGGACAGGGTTGAAAAACTGTTTTTT. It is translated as CASSRRSDRVEKLFF. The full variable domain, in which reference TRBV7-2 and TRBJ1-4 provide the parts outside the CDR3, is GAGVSQSPSNKVTEKGKDVELRCDPISGHTALYWYRQSLGQGLEFLIYFQGNSAPDKSGLPSDRFSAERTGGSVSTLTIQRTQQEDSAVYLCASSRRSDRVEKLFFGSGTQLSVL.

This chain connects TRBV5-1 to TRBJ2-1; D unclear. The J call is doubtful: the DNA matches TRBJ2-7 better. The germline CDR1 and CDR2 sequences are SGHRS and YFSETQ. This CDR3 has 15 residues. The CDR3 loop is CASVERPRSYNEQYF. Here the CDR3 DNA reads TGCGCCAGCGTCGAAAGACCTCGCTCCTACAATGAGCAGTACTTC.

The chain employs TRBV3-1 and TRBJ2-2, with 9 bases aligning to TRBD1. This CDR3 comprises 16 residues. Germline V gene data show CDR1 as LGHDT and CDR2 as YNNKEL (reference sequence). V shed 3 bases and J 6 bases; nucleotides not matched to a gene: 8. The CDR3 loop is CASSQGQGLGAGELFF. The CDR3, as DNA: TGTGCCAGCAGCCAGGGACAGGGCCTGGGCGCCGGGGAGCTGTTTTTT. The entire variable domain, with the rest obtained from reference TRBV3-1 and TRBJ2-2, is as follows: DTAVSQTPKYLVTQMGNDKSIKCEQNLGHDTMYWYKQDSKKFLKIMFSYNNKELIINETVPNRFSPKSPDKAHLNLHINSLELGDSAVYFCASSQGQGLGAGELFFGEGSRLTVL.

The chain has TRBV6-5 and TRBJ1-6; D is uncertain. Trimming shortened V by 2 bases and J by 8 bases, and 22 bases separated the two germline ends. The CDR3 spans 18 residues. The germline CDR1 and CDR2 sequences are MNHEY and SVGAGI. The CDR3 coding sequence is TGTGCCAGCAGTTACCCCTTTGGCGGGCAGGAGTCCTATTCACCCCTCCACTTT. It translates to CASSYPFGGQESYSPLHF.

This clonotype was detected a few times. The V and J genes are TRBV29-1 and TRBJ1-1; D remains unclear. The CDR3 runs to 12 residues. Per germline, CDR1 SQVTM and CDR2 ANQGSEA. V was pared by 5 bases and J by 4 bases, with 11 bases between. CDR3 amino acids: CSVRQSGTEAFF. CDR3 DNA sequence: TGCAGCGTTAGGCAGAGTGGCACTGAAGCTTTCTTT.

DNA for the CDR3: TGCAGTGCTAGAATTACAGGGGGCTCGACAGATACGCAGTATTTT. Protein: CSARITGGSTDTQYF. This sequence joins TRBV20-1 and TRBJ2-3, with 9 bases lining up with TRBD1. The J segment lost 3 bases and the V segment lost 2 bases, leaving 6 bases of the junction unmatched. In germline, CDR1 is DFQATT, CDR2 SNEGSKA (reference sequence). The CDR3 is 15 residues long.

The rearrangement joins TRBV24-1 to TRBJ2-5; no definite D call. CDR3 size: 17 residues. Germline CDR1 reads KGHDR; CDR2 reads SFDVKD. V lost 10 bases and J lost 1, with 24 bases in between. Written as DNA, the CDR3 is TGTGCCACTCCTGCCCAGGCAACGCCCTGGTCCCAAGAGACCCAGTACTTC. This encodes CATPAQATPWSQETQYF.